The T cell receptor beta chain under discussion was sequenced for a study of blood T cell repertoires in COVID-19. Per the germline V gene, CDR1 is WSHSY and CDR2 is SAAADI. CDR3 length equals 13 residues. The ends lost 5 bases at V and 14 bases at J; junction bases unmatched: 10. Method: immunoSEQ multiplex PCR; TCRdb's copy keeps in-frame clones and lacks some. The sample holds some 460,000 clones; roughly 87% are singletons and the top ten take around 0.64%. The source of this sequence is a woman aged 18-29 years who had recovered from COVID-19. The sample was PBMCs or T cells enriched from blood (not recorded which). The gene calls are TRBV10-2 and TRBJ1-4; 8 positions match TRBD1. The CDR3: CASSRTGNELLFF. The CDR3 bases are TGCGCCAGCAGTAGGACAGGGAATGAGCTGCTGTTTTTT.